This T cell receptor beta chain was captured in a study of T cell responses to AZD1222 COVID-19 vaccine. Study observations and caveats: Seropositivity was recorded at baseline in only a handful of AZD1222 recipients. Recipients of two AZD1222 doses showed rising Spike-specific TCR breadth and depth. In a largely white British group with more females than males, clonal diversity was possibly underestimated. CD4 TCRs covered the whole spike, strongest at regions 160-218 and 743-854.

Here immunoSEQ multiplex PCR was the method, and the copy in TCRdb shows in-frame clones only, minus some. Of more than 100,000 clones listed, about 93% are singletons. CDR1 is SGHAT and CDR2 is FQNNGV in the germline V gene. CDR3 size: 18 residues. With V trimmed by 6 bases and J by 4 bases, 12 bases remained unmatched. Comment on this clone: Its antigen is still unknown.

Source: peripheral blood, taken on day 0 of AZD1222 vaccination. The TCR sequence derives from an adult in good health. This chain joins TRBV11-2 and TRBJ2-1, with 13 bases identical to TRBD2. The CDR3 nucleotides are TGTGCCAGCAGTTCGCGACTAGCGGGGGGCTCTATTTACAATGAGCAGTTCTTC. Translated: CASSSRLAGGSIYNEQFF. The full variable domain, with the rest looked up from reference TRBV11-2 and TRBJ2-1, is EAGVAQSPRYKIIEKRQSVAFWCNPISGHATLYWYQQILGQGPKLLIQFQNNGVVDDSQLPKDRFSAERLKGVDSTLKIQPAKLEDSAVYLCASSSRLAGGSIYNEQFFGPGTRLTVL.